The present TCR beta chain was sequenced within a study of cytomegalovirus exposure and HLA in healthy donors. Primers for the PCR totalled 60 Vbeta and 13 Jbeta. TCRdb's table, derived via immunoSEQ multiplex PCR, lists solely in-frame clones and lacks some. Seen here are 150,000 or so clones, over 70% observed once, and the top ten hold about 1.5%. This CDR3 has 15 amino acids. Germline V gene data show CDR1 as SGHRS and CDR2 as YFSETQ. V was clipped by 2 bases and J by 9 bases; unmatched bases: 6. The receptor comes from a man aged 45-65 years in good health and CMV-seropositive. The chain is built from TRBV5-1 and TRBJ1-6, with TRBD1 matching over 9 bases. The sample comprised PBMCs. The CDR3 coding sequence is TGCGCCAGCAGCTTCACAGGGGGCTGGGCTTCACCCCTCCACTTT. Its protein is CASSFTGGWASPLHF.